This TCR beta chain was recovered during a study of blood T cell repertoires in COVID-19. About the study: Some COVID-19 samples were acute and others convalescent; all came from the United States, Italy and Spain. T cells, B-cell-depleted T cells, or PBMCs provided the cDNA or gDNA that served as material.

Profiling relied on immunoSEQ multiplex PCR, and the TCRdb table lists in-frame clones only, not all of them. The sample has hundreds of thousands of clones, 89% seen once. In Seattle, patients joined the study during active infection and were tracked longitudinally. This TCR was sampled from a woman in her thirties with COVID-19, enrolled during active disease. Source material: peripheral blood.

The CDR3: CASSLSGTGDGYTF. The CDR3 DNA follows: TGTGCCAGCAGTTTATCTGGGACAGGGGATGGCTACACCTTC. This rearrangement joins TRBV27 to TRBJ1-2; 10 bases are shared with TRBD1. Germline V lookup: CDR1 MNHEY, CDR2 SMNVEV (reference sequence). V lost 0 bases to trimming and J lost 6 bases; unmatched junction nucleotides: 1. CDR3 length: 14 residues.